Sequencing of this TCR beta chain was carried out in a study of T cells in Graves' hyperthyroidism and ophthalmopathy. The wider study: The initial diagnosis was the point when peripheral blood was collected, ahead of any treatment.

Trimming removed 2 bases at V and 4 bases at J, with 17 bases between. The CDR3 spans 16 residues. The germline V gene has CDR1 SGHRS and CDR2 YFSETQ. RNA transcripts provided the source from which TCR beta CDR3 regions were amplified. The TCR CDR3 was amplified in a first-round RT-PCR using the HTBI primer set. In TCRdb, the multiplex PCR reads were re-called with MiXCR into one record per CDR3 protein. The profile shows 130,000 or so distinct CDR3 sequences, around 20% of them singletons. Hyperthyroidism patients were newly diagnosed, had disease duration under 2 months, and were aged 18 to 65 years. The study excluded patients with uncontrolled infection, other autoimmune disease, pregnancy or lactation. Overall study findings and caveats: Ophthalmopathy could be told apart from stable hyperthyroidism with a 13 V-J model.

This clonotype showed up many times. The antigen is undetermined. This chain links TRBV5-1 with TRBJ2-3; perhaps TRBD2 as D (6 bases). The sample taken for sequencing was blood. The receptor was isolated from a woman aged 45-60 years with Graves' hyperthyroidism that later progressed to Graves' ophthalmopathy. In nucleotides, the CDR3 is TGCGCCAGCAGCTTACAGGACCCTAGGAGGGCAGATACGCAGTATTTT. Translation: CASSLQDPRRADTQYF.